What follows are 27 T cell receptor beta chains derived from one specimen sequenced in a study of response to subunit inactivated influenza vaccine. TCRdb reprocessed the RT-PCR reads with MiXCR, giving one entry per CDR3 protein. Found here are almost 250,000 distinct CDR3 sequences, 9.5% to 15% of them singletons; the top ten hold over 6.5%. This specimen consisted of non-naive T cells sorted from PBMCs, obtained 14 to 15 days before vaccination. All receptors derive from a man in his forties or fifties who received an inactivated influenza vaccine.

This clonotype was detected a few times. V usage is TRBV14 and J usage is TRBJ2-1; D might be TRBD1 (5 bases). Trimming took 0 bases from V and 4 from J, leaving 13 bases between them. CDR1 is SGHDN and CDR2 is FVKESK in the germline V gene. The CDR3 consists of 16 residues. In DNA, the CDR3 is TGTGCCAGCAGCCAAGATCAAGGACACAGTTACAATGAGCAGTTCTTC. Amino acid sequence: CASSQDQGHSYNEQFF.

This sequence joins TRBV7-8 and TRBJ1-1, with D maybe TRBD1 (5 bases). V dropped 1 base and J dropped 4 bases, with 13 bases sitting between them. This CDR3 has 15 residues. The germline V gene has CDR1 SGHVS and CDR2 FQNEAQ. CDR3 coding DNA: TGTGCCAGCAGCTTAGGGTCAGGGAGGGCCACTGAAGCTTTCTTT. Amino acids: CASSLGSGRATEAFF.

This clonotype came up a few times. The V call is TRBV27, the J call TRBJ2-7, with unresolved D. The germline gives CDR1 MNHEY, CDR2 SMNVEV (reference sequence). CDR3 length equals 14 residues. V lost 7 bases and J lost 0, with 13 bases in between. CDR3 DNA sequence: TGTGCCAGCACCCCGAGCCGTACCTCCTACGAGCAGTACTTC. It encodes CASTPSRTSYEQYF.

This clonotype was seen a few times. The chain joins TRBV29-1 to TRBJ2-3; 8 nucleotides line up with TRBD2. Germline-derived CDR1 and CDR2 are SQVTM and ANQGSEA. The CDR3 has 14 residues. The V segment lost 3 bases and the J segment 1 base; nucleotides outside the gene matches: 3. Here the CDR3 DNA reads TGCAGCGTTGATACTAGCGGCGGCACAGATACGCAGTATTTT. Its translation is CSVDTSGGTDTQYF.

This clonotype was seen only a few times. This chain links TRBV28 with TRBJ1-1, with a tentative D call TRBD1 (6 bases). Germline V gene lookup returns CDR1 MDHEN and CDR2 SYDVKM. Between the trimmed V and J ends, which lost 10 bases and 11 bases, there was a span of 17 bases. The length of the CDR3 is 11 residues. The CDR3 DNA reads TGTGCCACCGGACAGTTCGACGCGGCTTTCTTT. It yields the protein CATGQFDAAFF.

The chain carries TRBV28 and TRBJ1-5; 7 nucleotides line up with TRBD1. Per the germline V gene, CDR1 is MDHEN and CDR2 is SYDVKM. J gave up 0 bases and V 6 bases, and 5 bases lay outside the gene matches. This CDR3 has 15 amino acids. The CDR3, as DNA: TGTGCCAGCAGATTCGACAGGGTTAGCAATCAGCCCCAGCATTTT. It encodes CASRFDRVSNQPQHF.

This clonotype was observed a few times. The chain is built from TRBV4-1 and TRBJ2-4; D uncertain. Trimming took 2 bases from V and 6 from J, leaving 11 bases between them. Germline lookup yields CDR1 MGHRA and CDR2 YSYEKL. The CDR3 covers 14 residues. CDR3 protein: CASSQQAPGNIQYF. In DNA, the CDR3 is TGCGCCAGCAGCCAACAGGCCCCGGGAAACATTCAGTACTTC.

This clonotype turned up a few times. The gene calls are TRBV7-8 and TRBJ2-2, with a tentative D call TRBD2 (5 bases). V was shortened by 5 bases and J by 0 bases, with 13 bases between the two germline ends. CDR3 length equals 16 residues. Per germline, CDR1 SGHVS and CDR2 FQNEAQ. The CDR3 sequence is CASSPLDSTNTGELFF. The CDR3 DNA reads TGTGCCAGCAGCCCACTAGACTCCACGAACACCGGGGAGCTGTTTTTT.

This clonotype has a handful of counts. V usage is TRBV12-3 or TRBV12-4 and J usage is TRBJ2-7; maybe TRBD1 (5 bases). V was shortened by 6 bases and J by 7 bases, with 13 bases between the two germline ends. The CDR3 is 12 amino acids. The CDR3 loop is CASSVGVWEQYF. The DNA for the CDR3 is TGTGCCAGCAGCGTAGGGGTATGGGAGCAGTACTTC.

This chain uses TRBV29-1 with TRBJ1-1, with D perhaps TRBD1 (5 bases). V dropped 3 bases and J dropped 0 bases, with 11 bases sitting between them. The CDR3 consists of 14 residues. Germline lookup yields CDR1 SQVTM and CDR2 ANQGSEA. Written as DNA, the CDR3 is TGCAGCGTTGATCAGGGAGTGGTGAACACTGAAGCTTTCTTT. Its translation is CSVDQGVVNTEAFF.

The chain recombines TRBV18 with TRBJ1-1; TRBD1 agrees at 7 bases. CDR3 length equals 13 residues. The junction had 4 bases not matched to a gene; V was cut back by 5 bases and J by 4 bases. Germline CDR1 reads KGHSH; CDR2 reads LQKENI. CDR3 coding DNA: TGTGCCAGCTCAAGTACAGGGGTCACTGAAGCTTTCTTT. Amino acids: CASSSTGVTEAFF.

As to this clonotype: An end of the junction does not agree with germline; a read error may underlie this. In DNA, the CDR3 is TGTGCCAGCAGCTTAGCGCGGGGACAGGGGGCCTTC. Amino acid sequence: CASSLARGQGAF. The gene calls are TRBV7-8 and TRBJ1-2; TRBD1 aligns across 11 bases. CDR1 and CDR2 (germline): SGHVS, FQNEAQ. The CDR3 runs 12 residues.

V usage is TRBV2 and J usage is TRBJ2-1; tentative D call: TRBD2 (6 bases). This CDR3 region has 16 residues. The ends were cut back, 3 bases at V and 4 bases at J, with 16 bases in the middle. Looked up from germline, CDR1 is SNHLY and CDR2 is FYNNEI. The CDR3 spells CASSEEGSYLYNEQFF. Written as DNA, the CDR3 is TGTGCCAGCAGTGAGGAGGGGTCCTACCTATACAATGAGCAGTTCTTC.

This clonotype showed up just a few times. The chain is built from TRBV6-2 or TRBV6-3 and TRBJ2-3; 8 bases align to TRBD2. The germline CDR1 and CDR2 sequences are MNHEY and SVGEGT. V gave up 9 bases and J gave up 6 bases; unmatched junction bases: 8. The CDR3 runs 13 residues. The CDR3 reads CASGGTRVDTQYF. The CDR3 coding sequence is TGTGCCAGTGGAGGGACTAGAGTCGATACGCAGTATTTT.

There are many counts of this clonotype. V gene TRBV12-3 or TRBV12-4 combines with J gene TRBJ2-2; D remains ambiguous. CDR3 length: 12 residues. V was shortened by 10 bases and J by 6 bases, with 12 bases between the two germline ends. CDR3 sequence reads: CATTVWSGELFF. The CDR3 DNA reads TGTGCCACAACAGTCTGGTCCGGGGAGCTGTTTTTT.

There are many counts of this clonotype. The chain has TRBV5-1 and TRBJ2-1; 7 bases line up with TRBD1. This CDR3 is built from 13 residues. Germline CDR1 is SGHRS and CDR2 is YFSETQ. The J segment lost 11 bases and the V segment lost 3 bases, leaving 8 bases of the junction unmatched. The CDR3 nucleotides read TGCGCCAGCAGCTCAACAACACAGGGGCAGCAGTTCTTC. This gives the protein CASSSTTQGQQFF.

V usage is TRBV4-1 and J usage is TRBJ2-7; D unresolved. CDR1 and CDR2 (germline): MGHRA, YSYEKL. The CDR3 spans 14 residues. Trimming removed 2 bases from V and 5 bases from J, with 13 bases in between. DNA for the CDR3: TGCGCCAGCAGCCAATCGGCGATCGGTAACGAGCAGTACTTC. Translation gives CASSQSAIGNEQYF.

This clonotype was picked up a small number of times. The chain combines TRBV18 with TRBJ1-1; D is perhaps TRBD1 (5 bases). Trimming removed 1 base from V and 6 bases from J, with 15 bases in between. The CDR3 is 15 amino acids. The V gene's germline CDR1 is KGHSH and CDR2 LQKENI. Here the CDR3 reads CASSPRGQGSAEAFF. The CDR3 coding sequence is TGTGCCAGCTCACCACGCGGTCAGGGTTCCGCTGAAGCTTTCTTT.

The chain joins TRBV7-2 to TRBJ2-7; possibly TRBD2 for D (7 bases). With 2 bases removed from V and 4 bases from J, the gap between germline ends came to 12 bases. This CDR3 region has 14 residues. The germline V gene has CDR1 SGHTA and CDR2 FQGNSA. The chain's CDR3 is CASSLRGEGYEQYF. The CDR3 coding sequence is TGTGCCAGCAGCTTAAGGGGGGAGGGTTACGAGCAGTACTTC.

Only a few counts were recorded for this clonotype. The chain is built from TRBV7-2 and TRBJ2-1; no clear D. V lost 5 bases to trimming and J lost 11 bases, with 22 bases between them. The CDR3 is made up of 15 amino acids. Per germline, CDR1 SGHTA and CDR2 FQGNSA. The CDR3 sequence is CASSPEVTLANQQFF. DNA for the CDR3: TGTGCCAGCAGCCCCGAAGTAACTTTAGCTAACCAGCAGTTCTTC.

The chain joins TRBV7-3 to TRBJ1-5, with 7 bases lining up with TRBD1. CDR1 and CDR2 from the germline V gene are SGHTA and FQGTGA. The CDR3 totals 19 residues. J gave up 1 base and V 4 bases, and 16 bases lay outside the gene matches. The CDR3 loop reads CASSSQIPPRQGSNQPQHF. Written as DNA, the CDR3 is TGTGCCAGCAGCTCCCAAATCCCCCCTAGACAGGGAAGCAATCAGCCCCAGCATTTT.

In this sample, this clonotype turned up many times. The genes are TRBV6-2 or TRBV6-3 and TRBJ2-5; D remains unclear. The length of the CDR3 is 11 residues. Germline V gene sequence: CDR1 MNHEY, CDR2 SVGEGT. The ends were cut back, 6 bases at V and 1 base at J, with 3 bases in the middle. The CDR3 spells CASRTQETQYF. In DNA form, the CDR3 reads TGTGCCAGCAGGACCCAAGAGACCCAGTACTTC.

This clonotype occurred many times. This chain links TRBV10-3 with TRBJ2-1, with TRBD2 identical over 10 bases. The J segment lost 5 bases and the V segment lost 5 bases, leaving 3 bases of the junction unmatched. CDR3 length equals 14 residues. From germline, CDR1 is ENHRY and CDR2 SYGVKD. CDR3 protein: CAISIGLADNEQFF. The DNA of the CDR3 is TGTGCCATCAGTATTGGACTAGCGGACAATGAGCAGTTCTTC.

In this sample, this clonotype turned up a few times. Written as DNA, the CDR3 is TGTGCCAGCAGCTTTAGCGGGAGGATCATTGAGCAGTTCTTC. Its translation is CASSFSGRIIEQFF. This chain connects TRBV7-9 to TRBJ2-1; TRBD2 agrees at 10 bases. V shed 3 bases, J shed 9 bases, and the junction held 5 bases outside the gene matches. Germline V lookup: CDR1 SEHNR, CDR2 FQNEAQ (reference sequence). The CDR3 length is 14 residues.

The chain recombines TRBV7-6 with TRBJ2-5, with 7 bases identical to TRBD1. The CDR3 contains 16 residues. The germline V gene has CDR1 SGHVS and CDR2 FNYEAQ. After removal of 3 bases from V and 4 bases from J, the junction contained 11 bases not matched to a gene. CDR3 loop: CASSFLGQASVETQYF. In nucleotides, the CDR3 is TGTGCCAGCAGCTTCCTTGGACAGGCGAGTGTAGAGACCCAGTACTTC.

The chain uses TRBV12-3 or TRBV12-4 and TRBJ1-1; a weak D match, TRBD1 (5 bases). The CDR3 is made up of 15 amino acids. V gave up 6 bases and J gave up 1 base, with 15 bases separating them. CDR3 region: CASRLPGAGNTEAFF. The CDR3, as DNA: TGTGCCAGCAGATTACCCGGGGCCGGGAACACTGAAGCTTTCTTT.

This clonotype was counted a few times. V usage is TRBV5-6 and J usage is TRBJ2-1; D might be TRBD1 or TRBD2, each matching 5 bases. Germline V lookup: CDR1 SGHDT, CDR2 YYEEEE. The CDR3 runs to 15 residues. The germline V and J ends were trimmed by 1 base and 7 bases, with 15 bases remaining between them. The CDR3: CASSLLVGAGNEQFF. The DNA of the CDR3 is TGTGCCAGCAGCTTGCTCGTGGGAGCAGGGAATGAGCAGTTCTTC.